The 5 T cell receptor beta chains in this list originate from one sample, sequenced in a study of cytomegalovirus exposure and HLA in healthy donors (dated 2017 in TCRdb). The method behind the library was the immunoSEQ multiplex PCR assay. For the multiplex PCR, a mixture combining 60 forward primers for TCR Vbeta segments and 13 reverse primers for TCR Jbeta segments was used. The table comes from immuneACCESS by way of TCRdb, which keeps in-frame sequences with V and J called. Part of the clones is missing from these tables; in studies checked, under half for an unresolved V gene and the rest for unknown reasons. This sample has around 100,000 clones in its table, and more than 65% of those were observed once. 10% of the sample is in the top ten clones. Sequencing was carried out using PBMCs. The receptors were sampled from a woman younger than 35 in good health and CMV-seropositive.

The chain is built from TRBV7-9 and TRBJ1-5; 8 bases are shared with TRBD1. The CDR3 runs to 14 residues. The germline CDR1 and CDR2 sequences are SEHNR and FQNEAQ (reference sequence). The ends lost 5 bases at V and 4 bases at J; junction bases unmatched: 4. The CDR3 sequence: CASSGRDRNQPQHF. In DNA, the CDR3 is TGTGCCAGCAGCGGGAGGGACAGGAATCAGCCCCAGCATTTT.

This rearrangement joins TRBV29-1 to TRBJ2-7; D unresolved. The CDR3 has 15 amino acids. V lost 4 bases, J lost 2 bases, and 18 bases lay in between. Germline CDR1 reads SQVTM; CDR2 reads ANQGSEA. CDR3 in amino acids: CSVVPAGPVPYEQYF. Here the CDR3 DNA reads TGCAGCGTTGTCCCCGCAGGTCCTGTACCCTACGAGCAGTACTTC.

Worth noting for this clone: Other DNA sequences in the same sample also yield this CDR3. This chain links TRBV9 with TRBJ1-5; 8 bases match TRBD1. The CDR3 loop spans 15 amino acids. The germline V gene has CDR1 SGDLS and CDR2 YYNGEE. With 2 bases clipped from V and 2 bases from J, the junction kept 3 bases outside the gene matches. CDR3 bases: TGTGCCAGCAGCGTTGGACAGGGTGGCAATCAGCCCCAGCATTTT. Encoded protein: CASSVGQGGNQPQHF.

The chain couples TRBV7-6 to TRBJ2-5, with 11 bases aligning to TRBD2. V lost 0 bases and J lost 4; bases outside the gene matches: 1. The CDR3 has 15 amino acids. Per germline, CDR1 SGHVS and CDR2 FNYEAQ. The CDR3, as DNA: TGTGCCAGCAGCTTAGCCGGACTAGCGGGAGAGACCCAGTACTTC. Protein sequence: CASSLAGLAGETQYF.

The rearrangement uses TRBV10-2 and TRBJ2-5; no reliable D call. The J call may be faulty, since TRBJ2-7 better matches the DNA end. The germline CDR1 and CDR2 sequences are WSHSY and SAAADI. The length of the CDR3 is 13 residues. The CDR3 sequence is CASSVTSDYEQYF. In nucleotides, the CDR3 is TGCGCCAGCAGTGTGACCTCTGACTACGAGCAGTACTTC.